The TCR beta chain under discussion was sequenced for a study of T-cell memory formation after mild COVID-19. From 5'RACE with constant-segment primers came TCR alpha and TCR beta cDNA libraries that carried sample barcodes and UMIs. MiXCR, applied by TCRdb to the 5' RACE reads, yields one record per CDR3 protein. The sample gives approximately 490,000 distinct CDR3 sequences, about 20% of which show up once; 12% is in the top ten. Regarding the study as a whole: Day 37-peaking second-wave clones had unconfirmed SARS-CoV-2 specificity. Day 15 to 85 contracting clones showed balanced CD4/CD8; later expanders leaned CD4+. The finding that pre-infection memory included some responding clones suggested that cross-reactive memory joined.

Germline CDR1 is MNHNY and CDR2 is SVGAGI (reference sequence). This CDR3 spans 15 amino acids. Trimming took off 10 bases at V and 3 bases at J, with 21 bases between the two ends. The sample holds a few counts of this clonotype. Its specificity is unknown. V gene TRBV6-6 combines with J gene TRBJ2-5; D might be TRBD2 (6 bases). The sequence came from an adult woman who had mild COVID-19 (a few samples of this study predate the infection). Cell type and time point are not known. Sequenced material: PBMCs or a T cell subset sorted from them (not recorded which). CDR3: CATGVVIPGKETQYF. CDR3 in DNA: TGTGCCACGGGGGTGGTCATTCCAGGAAAAGAGACCCAGTACTTC.